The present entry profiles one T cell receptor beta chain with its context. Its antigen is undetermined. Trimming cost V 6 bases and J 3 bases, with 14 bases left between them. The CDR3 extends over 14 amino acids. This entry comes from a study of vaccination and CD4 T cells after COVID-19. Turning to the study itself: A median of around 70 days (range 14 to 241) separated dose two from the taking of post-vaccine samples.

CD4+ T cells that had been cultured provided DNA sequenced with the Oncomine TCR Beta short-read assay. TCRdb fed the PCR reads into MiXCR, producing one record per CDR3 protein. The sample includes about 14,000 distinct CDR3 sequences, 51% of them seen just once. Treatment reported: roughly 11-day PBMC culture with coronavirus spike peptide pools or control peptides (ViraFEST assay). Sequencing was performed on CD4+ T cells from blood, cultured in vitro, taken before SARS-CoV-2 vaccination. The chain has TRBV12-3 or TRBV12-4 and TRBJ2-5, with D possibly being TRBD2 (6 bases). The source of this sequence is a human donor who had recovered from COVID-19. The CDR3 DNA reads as TGTGCCAGCAGCACGGGACTTGCAGAAGAGACCCAGTACTTC. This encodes CASSTGLAEETQYF.